These 22 T cell receptor beta chains were all obtained from the same sample, sequenced in a study of blood T cells in healthy people across ages. Then a second PCR, running about 6 to 11 cycles, was carried out with a sample-barcoded 5' primer and a J-beta primer mix. MiXCR, run by TCRdb on the 5' RACE reads, gives a single entry per CDR3 protein. Here the sample spans 1.4 million to 1.5 million distinct CDR3 sequences, 35% to 45% being singletons. The sequencing sample was made of blood. Receptors originate from a woman aged 18-29 years in good health.

The V call is TRBV20-1, the J call TRBJ2-1, with D tentatively TRBD2 (7 bases). The germline V gene has CDR1 DFQATT and CDR2 SNEGSKA (reference sequence). V lost 8 bases and J 3 bases, leaving 14 bases between the germline ends. The CDR3 has 13 amino acids. The CDR3 sequence is CSQDSGIYNEQFF. CDR3 nucleotide sequence: TGCAGTCAGGACAGCGGGATCTACAATGAGCAGTTCTTC.

The table lists this clonotype with a few counts. The chain joins TRBV29-1 to TRBJ2-7, with D perhaps matching TRBD1 (6 bases). V lost 7 bases and J 7 bases, leaving 20 bases between the germline ends. Germline-derived CDR1 and CDR2 are SQVTM and ANQGSEA. The CDR3 is 13 amino acids. The CDR3 nucleotides read TGCAGCGACCCTACAGGGCTCAAATGGGAGCAGTACTTC. Translated, it gives CSDPTGLKWEQYF.

V gene TRBV14 combines with J gene TRBJ1-1; 8 bases match TRBD1. The germline CDR1 and CDR2 sequences are SGHDN and FVKESK. J was trimmed by 7 bases and V by 3 bases; bases with no gene match: 10. This CDR3 comprises 15 residues. The CDR3 is CASSQDRVNYGEAFF. The CDR3 bases are TGTGCCAGCAGCCAGGACAGGGTTAACTACGGTGAAGCTTTCTTT.

V and J are TRBV4-1 and TRBJ2-5; maybe TRBD1 (5 bases). The CDR3 loop spans 14 amino acids. Looked up from germline, CDR1 is MGHRA and CDR2 is YSYEKL. Trimming took off 6 bases at V and 5 bases at J, with 16 bases between the two ends. The CDR3 loop is CASSLLWQGETQYF. The DNA for the CDR3 is TGCGCCAGCAGTCTCCTGTGGCAGGGCGAGACCCAGTACTTC.

The chain joins TRBV12-3 or TRBV12-4 to TRBJ2-3; D gene unclear. The CDR3 is made up of 12 amino acids. V lost 7 bases, J lost 4 bases, and 9 bases lay in between. CDR3 residues: CASTDDSDTQYF. The CDR3 DNA is TGTGCCAGCACCGACGACTCAGATACGCAGTATTTT.

This clonotype was detected only a few times. This chain uses TRBV20-1 with TRBJ2-3; 8 positions agree with TRBD1. The CDR3 has 13 amino acids. Germline lookup yields CDR1 DFQATT and CDR2 SNEGSKA (reference sequence). In DNA, the CDR3 is TGCATGAACGGACAGGGACGACCAGATACGCAGTATTTT. This translates into CMNGQGRPDTQYF.

This clonotype came up a few times. V usage is TRBV29-1 and J usage is TRBJ1-5, with D unresolved. There are 13 residues in the CDR3. V was cut by 4 bases and J by 3 bases, with 10 bases left in between. Germline values: CDR1 SQVTM, CDR2 ANQGSEA. As DNA, the CDR3 is TGCAGCGTTGTTTGGGAGCTCAATCAGCCCCAGCATTTT. Its protein is CSVVWELNQPQHF.

The chain combines TRBV18 with TRBJ2-5; TRBD2 might be the D (6 bases). V lost 0 bases and J 11 bases, leaving 19 bases between the germline ends. CDR3 length: 15 residues. CDR1 and CDR2 (germline): KGHSH, LQKENI. The CDR3 DNA reads as TGTGCCAGCTCACCACCAGAGGCGGGATACAATGAGCAGTACTTC. This sequence encodes CASSPPEAGYNEQYF. Based on the CDR3 plus reference TRBV18 and TRBJ2-5, the full variable domain is NAGVMQNPRHLVRRRGQEARLRCSPMKGHSHVYWYRQLPEEGLKFMVYLQKENIIDESGMPKERFSAEFPKEGPSILRIQQVVRGDSAAYFCASSPPEAGYNEQYFGPGTRLLVL.

This clonotype has only a few counts. The chain employs TRBV15 and TRBJ2-7, with D maybe TRBD2 (5 bases). The CDR3 totals 17 residues. The germline CDR1 and CDR2 sequences are LNHNV and YYDKDF (reference sequence). V lost 3 bases, J lost 0 bases, and 18 bases lay in between. The chain's CDR3 is CATSSARGSFASYEQYF. The CDR3 nucleotides are TGTGCCACCAGCAGCGCCCGAGGGTCCTTCGCCTCCTACGAGCAGTACTTC.

This clonotype was picked up a small number of times. The V gene is TRBV7-3, the J gene TRBJ1-2; unclear D gene. From germline, CDR1 is SGHTA and CDR2 FQGTGA. There are 16 residues in the CDR3. Deletions cut 5 bases from V and 3 bases from J, with 19 bases between. The CDR3: CASSPLPSLADYGYTF. CDR3 sequence (DNA): TGTGCCAGCAGCCCCCTACCGAGCTTGGCAGACTATGGCTACACCTTC.

This clonotype appeared a few times. The chain links TRBV5-1 to TRBJ2-1; maybe TRBD2 (6 bases). The CDR3 totals 15 residues. Germline V CDR1 and CDR2: SGHRS, YFSETQ. With 0 bases removed from V and 6 bases from J, the gap between germline ends came to 13 bases. CDR3 DNA sequence: TGCGCCAGCAGCTTGGGGTCCGGGAGCTTCAATGAGCAGTTCTTC. Translating gives CASSLGSGSFNEQFF. The variable domain in full, with the rest retrieved from reference TRBV5-1 and TRBJ2-1, is KAGVTQTPRYLIKTRGQQVTLSCSPISGHRSVSWYQQTPGQGLQFLFEYFSETQRNKGNFPGRFSGRQFSNSRSEMNVSTLELGDSALYLCASSLGSGSFNEQFFGPGTRLTVL.

This clonotype was recorded at least ten times. The rearrangement links TRBV28 to TRBJ2-7; D is uncertain. The V gene lost 5 bases and the J gene lost 4 bases, with 3 bases spanning the gap. The CDR3 runs 10 residues. Germline V CDR1 and CDR2: MDHEN, SYDVKM. This CDR3 reads CASSTYEQYF. The CDR3 DNA sequence: TGTGCCAGCAGTACTTACGAGCAGTACTTC.

CDR3 sequence reads: CASSQDGGTLRGQYF. The CDR3 nucleotides are TGTGCCAGCAGCCAAGACGGAGGGACCCTACGAGGGCAGTACTTC. The rearrangement links TRBV3-1 to TRBJ2-7; TRBD2 is a possible D gene (6 bases). The germline V gene has CDR1 LGHDT and CDR2 YNNKEL (reference sequence). The CDR3 has 15 residues. Trimming took off 0 bases at V and 9 bases at J, with 18 bases between the two ends.

In this sample, this clonotype turned up a few times. The chain couples TRBV29-1 to TRBJ2-5; no reliable D call. The CDR3 totals 9 residues. Deletions cut 6 bases from V and 2 bases from J, with 1 base between. The germline V gene encodes CDR1 SQVTM and CDR2 ANQGSEA. CDR3 in amino acids: CSVQETQYF. As DNA, the CDR3 is TGCAGCGTGCAAGAGACCCAGTACTTC.

The J gene is TRBJ2-1, the V gene TRBV20-1; 10 bases match TRBD2. The ends lost 4 bases at V and 6 bases at J; junction bases unmatched: 12. Germline V gives CDR1 DFQATT, CDR2 SNEGSKA (reference sequence). The CDR3 covers 16 residues. The chain's CDR3 is CSATRLAGISCNEQFF. CDR3 DNA sequence: TGCAGTGCTACACGACTAGCGGGTATCTCTTGCAATGAGCAGTTCTTC.

The V and J genes are TRBV6-1 and TRBJ1-6; 9 bases align to TRBD1. Losses at the gene ends were 4 bases for V and 4 bases for J; bases not matched to a gene: 5. There are 16 residues in the CDR3. Germline CDR1 MNHNS, CDR2 SASEGT. The DNA of the CDR3 is TGTGCCAGCAGTGGGGACAGGGAGGTTTATAATTCACCCCTCCACTTT. Protein sequence: CASSGDREVYNSPLHF.

V usage is TRBV12-3 or TRBV12-4 and J usage is TRBJ2-3, with unresolved D. With 7 bases removed from V and 0 bases from J, the gap between germline ends came to 5 bases. CDR3 length: 12 amino acids. The CDR3 DNA sequence: TGTGCCAGCACGAGCAGCACAGATACGCAGTATTTT. The encoded protein is CASTSSTDTQYF.

In this sample, this clonotype turned up a few times. This chain joins TRBV5-1 and TRBJ2-5; 12 nucleotides match TRBD2. The CDR3 runs 16 residues. Unmatched junction bases numbered 5, after V lost 0 bases and J lost 5 bases. Germline V gene sequence: CDR1 SGHRS, CDR2 YFSETQ. CDR3 coding DNA: TGCGCCAGCAGCTTGGGACTAGCGGGAGTAGTTGAGACCCAGTACTTC. It translates to CASSLGLAGVVETQYF. Full variable domain (outside the CDR3, taken from reference TRBV5-1 and TRBJ2-5): KAGVTQTPRYLIKTRGQQVTLSCSPISGHRSVSWYQQTPGQGLQFLFEYFSETQRNKGNFPGRFSGRQFSNSRSEMNVSTLELGDSALYLCASSLGLAGVVETQYFGPGTRLLVL.

The gene calls are TRBV12-3 or TRBV12-4 and TRBJ1-2; D is ambiguous. V shed 1 base and J shed 8 bases, with 17 bases lying between them. This CDR3 has 15 residues. The CDR3 spells CASSLGLEVAGGYTF. The CDR3 region has the DNA TGTGCCAGCAGTTTAGGTCTAGAAGTAGCGGGAGGCTACACCTTC.

V is TRBV27 and J is TRBJ2-1; no clear D gene. The CDR3 runs to 16 residues. Trimming left V 8 bases short and J 3 bases short, with 20 bases between. The germline gives CDR1 MNHEY, CDR2 SMNVEV (reference sequence). CDR3 nucleotide sequence: TGTGCCAGCTCCCGGACCTCGGGTAATTACTACAATGAGCAGTTCTTC. Translation: CASSRTSGNYYNEQFF.

In DNA form, the CDR3 reads TGCGCCAGCAGCCGGCGGACATCAACCCTCCGCCCTGAAGCTTTCTTT. Translation: CASSRRTSTLRPEAFF. V usage is TRBV4-1 and J usage is TRBJ1-1; D perhaps matches TRBD1 (5 bases). Germline values: CDR1 MGHRA, CDR2 YSYEKL. V lost 4 bases, J lost 6 bases, and 21 bases lay in between. The CDR3 has 16 amino acids.

This clonotype was recorded a few times. The V and J genes are TRBV2 and TRBJ1-2; D is unclear. This CDR3 is built from 18 residues. V shed 0 bases and J shed 2 bases, with 19 bases lying between them. Germline V lookup: CDR1 SNHLY, CDR2 FYNNEI. CDR3 DNA sequence: TGTGCCAGCAGTGAAGCGCTTGGGGAGGGAGGCCCGAACTATGGCTACACCTTC. It translates to CASSEALGEGGPNYGYTF.